Sequencing of this T cell receptor beta chain was carried out in a study of blood T cell repertoires in COVID-19. Study at large: Sites in the United States, Italy and Spain provided acute and convalescent COVID-19 samples.

Data came from immunoSEQ multiplex PCR; TCRdb stores just in-frame clones and leaves some out. This table has under 60,000 clones, approximately 88% appearing once. This clone turned up a few times. J was trimmed by 5 bases and V by 8 bases; bases with no gene match: 2. The germline gives CDR1 MNHEY, CDR2 SVGAGI. The CDR3 runs 12 residues. Patients from Seattle were sampled longitudinally, starting during active infection. The source material was peripheral blood. This receptor was obtained from a man aged 30 to 45 with COVID-19, enrolled during active disease. V gene TRBV6-5 combines with J gene TRBJ2-7, with 11 bases lining up with TRBD1. This CDR3 is CASGGQGDEQYF. CDR3 bases: TGTGCCAGCGGGGGACAGGGGGACGAGCAGTACTTC.